This TCR beta chain was identified during a study of T cell repertoires in urothelial bladder cancer. Across the study: The approximately twelve resected lesions were three cT0, three cTa, three cT1 and three cT2 or greater.

Germline assignment: CDR1 SGHRS and CDR2 YFSETQ. The CDR3 contains 15 residues. V lost 6 bases to trimming and J lost 1 base; unmatched junction nucleotides: 7. Whole-study findings and limits: A single clone reached 1.5% to 2.5% in benign versus up to about 17% in carcinoma. Benign specimens held more T cells than urothelial carcinoma specimens.

This clone was counted once. Its target is not known. Profiled with immunoSEQ multiplex PCR; TCRdb holds only in-frame clones, not every one. The table records thousands of clones, around 76% of them present only once. This TCR came from a human donor with urothelial carcinoma. The J gene is TRBJ2-3, the V gene TRBV5-1; 8 bases are a match to TRBD1. Source material: tumor-infiltrating cells from bladder cancer. The DNA for the CDR3 is TGCGCCAGCACCCTACCACAGGGGGGCACAGATACGCAGTATTTT. This codes for CASTLPQGGTDTQYF.